The 27 T cell receptor beta chains in this list originate from one sample, sequenced in a study of Ad26.COV2.S vaccination and SARS-CoV-2 variants. Some clones are missing from TCRdb's copy, which holds only in-frame ones; the method was immunoSEQ multiplex PCR. The sample has some 420,000 clones; roughly 90% are singletons. Treatment in this sample: 15 to 20 received Ad26.COV2.S at low or high dose, single or two shots; roughly five received placebo; per-sample allocation not given. The investigators took samples on day 63 after the first vaccine or placebo injection. The specimen comprised peripheral blood, sampled in a trial of Ad26.COV2.S vaccine versus placebo. These receptors originate from a person between 18 and 59 years old who received the Ad26.COV2.S COVID-19 vaccine or a placebo.

The rearrangement links TRBV30 to TRBJ2-4; TRBD1 matches at 10 bases. CDR1 is GTSNPN, CDR2 SVGIG, per germline (reference sequence). This CDR3 spans 14 amino acids. The J segment lost 7 bases and the V segment lost 3 bases, leaving 6 bases of the junction unmatched. Here the CDR3 reads CAWSDRGRRNIQYF. Written as DNA, the CDR3 is TGTGCCTGGAGCGACAGGGGGCGTCGGAACATTCAGTACTTC.

V and J are TRBV6-1 and TRBJ1-5; D unclear. Per the germline V gene, CDR1 is MNHNS and CDR2 is SASEGT. CDR3 length: 17 residues. V lost 3 bases and J 0 bases, leaving 15 bases between the germline ends. Written as DNA, the CDR3 is TGTGCCAGCAGTGATAAGGCTGGAATCTATAGCAATCAGCCCCAGCATTTT. Protein product: CASSDKAGIYSNQPQHF.

The chain employs TRBV20-1 and TRBJ2-5, with a tentative D call TRBD2 (5 bases). The CDR3 is made up of 14 amino acids. Trimming shortened V by 3 bases and J by 5 bases, and 16 bases separated the two germline ends. The V gene's germline CDR1 is DFQATT and CDR2 SNEGSKA (reference sequence). CDR3 DNA: TGCAGTGCTAGTCAGTCGGGGTCTTGGGAGACCCAGTACTTC. This translates into CSASQSGSWETQYF.

The chain employs TRBV28 and TRBJ1-5, with 7 bases matching TRBD1. CDR1 and CDR2 (germline): MDHEN, SYDVKM. The CDR3 loop spans 12 amino acids. CDR3 coding DNA: TGTTCGGCAGGGGGTAGCAATCAGCCCCAGCATTTT. Protein sequence: CSAGGSNQPQHF.

The chain combines TRBV24-1 with TRBJ1-5; TRBD1 matches at 9 bases. Germline V gene sequence: CDR1 KGHDR, CDR2 SFDVKD. The length of the CDR3 is 16 residues. The V segment lost 3 bases and the J segment 2 bases; nucleotides outside the gene matches: 4. Here the CDR3 reads CATSDGDRVGNQPQHF. The CDR3 DNA follows: TGTGCCACCAGTGATGGGGACAGGGTCGGCAATCAGCCCCAGCATTTT.

The chain employs TRBV6-2 or TRBV6-3 and TRBJ1-5; 9 bases are shared with TRBD1. CDR1 and CDR2 from the germline V gene are MNHEY and SVGEGT. Unmatched junction bases numbered 12, after V lost 5 bases and J lost 7 bases. The CDR3 runs to 16 residues. CDR3 in DNA: TGTGCCAGCAGTCGATGGACAGGGGCCCTCGGACAGCCCCAGCATTTT. This gives the protein CASSRWTGALGQPQHF.

This chain links TRBV19 with TRBJ2-7; TRBD2 agrees at 13 bases. The junction had 13 bases not matched to a gene; V was cut back by 3 bases and J by 2 bases. Germline assignment: CDR1 LNHDA and CDR2 SQIVND (reference sequence). This CDR3 is 19 amino acids long. The CDR3: CASSMVTARLAGGAYEQYF. The DNA of the CDR3 is TGTGCCAGTAGTATGGTGACGGCGAGACTAGCGGGGGGAGCCTACGAGCAGTACTTC.

This clone came up a few times. This chain joins TRBV7-9 and TRBJ1-1; D perhaps matches TRBD1 (6 bases). Deletions cut 8 bases from V and 3 bases from J, with 13 bases between. This CDR3 spans 13 amino acids. Germline CDR1 reads SEHNR; CDR2 reads FQNEAQ (reference sequence). CDR3 bases: TGTGCCAGCCTCGCGGGGGCAGACACTGAAGCTTTCTTT. Protein: CASLAGADTEAFF.

CDR3 protein: CASSYDREGHGYTDTQYF. The DNA for the CDR3 is TGTGCCAGCAGTTACGACAGGGAGGGACACGGGTACACAGATACGCAGTATTTT. The genes are TRBV6-2 or TRBV6-3 and TRBJ2-3, with D perhaps being TRBD1 or TRBD2 (7 bases each). Trimming pared 2 bases from V and 2 bases from J, leaving 20 bases between. This CDR3 comprises 18 residues. Looked up from germline, CDR1 is MNHEY and CDR2 is SVGEGT.

CDR3 amino acids: CASSLDTGVQETQYF. The CDR3 bases are TGTGCCAGCAGCTTAGATACGGGGGTCCAAGAGACCCAGTACTTC. The genes are TRBV11-2 and TRBJ2-5; a possible D gene is TRBD2 (6 bases). This CDR3 is 15 amino acids long. Trimming cost V 0 bases and J 1 base, with 9 bases left between them. CDR1 is SGHAT and CDR2 is FQNNGV in the germline V gene.

This clone was recorded once. This chain uses TRBV24-1 with TRBJ2-5; 9 nucleotides agree with TRBD2. CDR3 size: 17 residues. V shed 3 bases, J shed 4 bases, and the junction held 11 bases outside the gene matches. Looked up from germline, CDR1 is KGHDR and CDR2 is SFDVKD. The CDR3 coding sequence is TGTGCCACCAGTGATCTACCGTCGGGAGCGGGGGGAGAGACCCAGTACTTC. It codes for CATSDLPSGAGGETQYF.

The chain carries TRBV29-1 and TRBJ1-4; D is ambiguous. The CDR3 is 12 amino acids. V was pared by 2 bases and J by 6 bases, with 7 bases between. Germline-derived CDR1 and CDR2 are SQVTM and ANQGSEA. Written as DNA, the CDR3 is TGCAGCGTTGAATCTGGGGATGAAAAACTGTTTTTT. This sequence encodes CSVESGDEKLFF.

The V gene is TRBV4-2, the J gene TRBJ2-1; D may be TRBD1 or TRBD2 (5 bases each). This CDR3 comprises 17 residues. Germline lookup yields CDR1 LGHNA and CDR2 YNFKEQ. The ends were cut back, 1 base at V and 2 bases at J, with 15 bases in the middle. The CDR3 bases are TGTGCCAGCAGCCAAGGGGGACGCGGACAACCCTACAATGAGCAGTTCTTC. Protein: CASSQGGRGQPYNEQFF.

This chain links TRBV18 with TRBJ2-1; possibly TRBD2 for D (6 bases). Trimming took 0 bases from V and 7 from J, leaving 13 bases between them. This CDR3 comprises 15 residues. From germline, CDR1 is KGHSH and CDR2 LQKENI. CDR3 nucleotide sequence: TGTGCCAGCTCACCACCGGGGGGTAGCGTGAATGAGCAGTTCTTC. Residues: CASSPPGGSVNEQFF.

CDR3 region: CASSQLQGPSSTDTQYF. The CDR3, as DNA: TGCGCCAGCAGCCAACTACAGGGGCCCTCTAGCACAGATACGCAGTATTTT. The chain recombines TRBV4-1 with TRBJ2-3; 7 bases agree with TRBD1. The CDR3 spans 17 residues. Germline CDR1 reads MGHRA; CDR2 reads YSYEKL. The V and J ends lost 2 bases and 0 bases, in that order; junction bases with no gene match: 8.

This clone was seen more than once but under ten times. The V gene is TRBV7-9, the J gene TRBJ1-2; D is possibly TRBD1 (6 bases). Germline CDR1 is SEHNR and CDR2 is FQNEAQ (reference sequence). The CDR3 spans 15 residues. The V gene lost 5 bases and the J gene lost 5 bases, with 18 bases spanning the gap. CDR3 in DNA: TGTGCCAGCAGCCCTGAGGGGGGGGCCAAATATGGCTACACCTTC. Amino acid sequence: CASSPEGGAKYGYTF.

The chain has TRBV28 and TRBJ1-3, with TRBD1 matching over 8 bases. Germline V gene sequence: CDR1 MDHEN, CDR2 SYDVKM. CDR3 length equals 17 residues. The J segment lost 3 bases and the V segment lost 2 bases, leaving 9 bases of the junction unmatched. The CDR3 is CASSLADRGSLGNTIYF. For the CDR3, the DNA is TGTGCCAGCAGTTTAGCCGACAGGGGTAGTCTTGGAAACACCATATATTTT.

The chain employs TRBV6-1 and TRBJ2-3, with 11 bases identical to TRBD2. Germline lookup yields CDR1 MNHNS and CDR2 SASEGT. Losses at the gene ends were 1 base for V and 4 bases for J; bases not matched to a gene: 7. This CDR3 is 17 amino acids long. In DNA form, the CDR3 reads TGTGCCAGCAGTGAAGGAATTAGCGGGGGGGCACCAGATACGCAGTATTTT. This encodes CASSEGISGGAPDTQYF.

The CDR3 here is CASSGAGLMRATDTQYF. CDR3 DNA sequence: TGTGCCAGCAGCGGCGCCGGACTAATGAGGGCCACAGATACGCAGTATTTT. V usage is TRBV9 and J usage is TRBJ2-3, with a weak D call TRBD2 (6 bases). The CDR3 loop spans 17 amino acids. V was pared by 3 bases and J by 2 bases, with 19 bases between. Germline assignment: CDR1 SGDLS and CDR2 YYNGEE.

The chain couples TRBV9 to TRBJ2-3, with D uncertain. Trimming left V 0 bases short and J 1 base short, with 6 bases between. This CDR3 has 14 amino acids. The V gene's germline CDR1 is SGDLS and CDR2 YYNGEE. In DNA form, the CDR3 reads TGTGCCAGCAGCGTAGGATCCCGCACAGATACGCAGTATTTT. Encoded protein: CASSVGSRTDTQYF.

The rearrangement uses TRBV6-5 and TRBJ1-1, with D hard to call. The germline V gene encodes CDR1 MNHEY and CDR2 SVGAGI. V dropped 0 bases and J dropped 0 bases, with 5 bases sitting between them. The CDR3 has 14 amino acids. The CDR3 sequence: CASSYSGVNTEAFF. For the CDR3, the DNA is TGTGCCAGCAGTTACTCTGGGGTGAACACTGAAGCTTTCTTT.

In DNA form, the CDR3 reads TGTGCCAGCAGCTTAGTTGGGGGCGAGTACGAGCAGTACTTC. Residues: CASSLVGGEYEQYF. The gene calls are TRBV7-9 and TRBJ2-7; possibly TRBD1 for D (6 bases). CDR3 size: 14 residues. Germline V gene data show CDR1 as SEHNR and CDR2 as FQNEAQ (reference sequence). V lost 1 base, J lost 4 bases, and 11 bases lay in between.

This sequence joins TRBV7-3 and TRBJ2-6, with D hard to call. This CDR3 comprises 14 residues. Trimming removed 1 base at V and 0 bases at J, with 1 base between. Germline loops: CDR1 SGHTA, CDR2 FQGTGA. The CDR3 DNA reads as TGTGCCAGCAGCTTAAGCTCTGGGGCCAACGTCCTGACTTTC. This encodes CASSLSSGANVLTF.

The rearrangement joins TRBV7-2 to TRBJ2-3; TRBD2 matches 7 bases. This CDR3 is 15 amino acids long. V was clipped by 6 bases and J by 2 bases; unmatched bases: 8. Germline CDR1 SGHTA, CDR2 FQGNSA. The CDR3 spells CASSWSGNPTDTQYF. CDR3 nucleotides: TGTGCCAGCAGTTGGAGCGGGAATCCCACAGATACGCAGTATTTT.

On this clone: A read error may produce the germline difference seen at one junction end. The chain has TRBV7-7 and TRBJ2-3; the D call may be TRBD1 or TRBD2 (5 bases each). Per the germline V gene, CDR1 is SSHAT and CDR2 is FNYEAQ (reference sequence). The CDR3 spans 15 residues. The CDR3 DNA is TGTGCTAGCAGCGAGTCGCTGGGGGACACAGATACGCAGTATTTT. Translation gives CASSESLGDTDTQYF.

The rearrangement uses TRBV15 and TRBJ2-3; D is perhaps TRBD2 (6 bases). Looked up from germline, CDR1 is LNHNV and CDR2 is YYDKDF (reference sequence). The ends were cut back, 3 bases at V and 0 bases at J, with 13 bases in the middle. This CDR3 is built from 16 residues. Here the CDR3 reads CATSRGGRASTDTQYF. The DNA for the CDR3 is TGTGCCACCAGCAGGGGGGGTCGAGCCAGCACAGATACGCAGTATTTT.

This rearrangement joins TRBV19 to TRBJ2-7, with D hard to call. V was pared by 5 bases and J by 1 base, with 9 bases between. This CDR3 region has 13 residues. Per the germline V gene, CDR1 is LNHDA and CDR2 is SQIVND (reference sequence). The CDR3 nucleotides read TGTGCCAGTAGTTTTGGTATTTCCTACGAGCAGTACTTC. Translating it yields CASSFGISYEQYF.